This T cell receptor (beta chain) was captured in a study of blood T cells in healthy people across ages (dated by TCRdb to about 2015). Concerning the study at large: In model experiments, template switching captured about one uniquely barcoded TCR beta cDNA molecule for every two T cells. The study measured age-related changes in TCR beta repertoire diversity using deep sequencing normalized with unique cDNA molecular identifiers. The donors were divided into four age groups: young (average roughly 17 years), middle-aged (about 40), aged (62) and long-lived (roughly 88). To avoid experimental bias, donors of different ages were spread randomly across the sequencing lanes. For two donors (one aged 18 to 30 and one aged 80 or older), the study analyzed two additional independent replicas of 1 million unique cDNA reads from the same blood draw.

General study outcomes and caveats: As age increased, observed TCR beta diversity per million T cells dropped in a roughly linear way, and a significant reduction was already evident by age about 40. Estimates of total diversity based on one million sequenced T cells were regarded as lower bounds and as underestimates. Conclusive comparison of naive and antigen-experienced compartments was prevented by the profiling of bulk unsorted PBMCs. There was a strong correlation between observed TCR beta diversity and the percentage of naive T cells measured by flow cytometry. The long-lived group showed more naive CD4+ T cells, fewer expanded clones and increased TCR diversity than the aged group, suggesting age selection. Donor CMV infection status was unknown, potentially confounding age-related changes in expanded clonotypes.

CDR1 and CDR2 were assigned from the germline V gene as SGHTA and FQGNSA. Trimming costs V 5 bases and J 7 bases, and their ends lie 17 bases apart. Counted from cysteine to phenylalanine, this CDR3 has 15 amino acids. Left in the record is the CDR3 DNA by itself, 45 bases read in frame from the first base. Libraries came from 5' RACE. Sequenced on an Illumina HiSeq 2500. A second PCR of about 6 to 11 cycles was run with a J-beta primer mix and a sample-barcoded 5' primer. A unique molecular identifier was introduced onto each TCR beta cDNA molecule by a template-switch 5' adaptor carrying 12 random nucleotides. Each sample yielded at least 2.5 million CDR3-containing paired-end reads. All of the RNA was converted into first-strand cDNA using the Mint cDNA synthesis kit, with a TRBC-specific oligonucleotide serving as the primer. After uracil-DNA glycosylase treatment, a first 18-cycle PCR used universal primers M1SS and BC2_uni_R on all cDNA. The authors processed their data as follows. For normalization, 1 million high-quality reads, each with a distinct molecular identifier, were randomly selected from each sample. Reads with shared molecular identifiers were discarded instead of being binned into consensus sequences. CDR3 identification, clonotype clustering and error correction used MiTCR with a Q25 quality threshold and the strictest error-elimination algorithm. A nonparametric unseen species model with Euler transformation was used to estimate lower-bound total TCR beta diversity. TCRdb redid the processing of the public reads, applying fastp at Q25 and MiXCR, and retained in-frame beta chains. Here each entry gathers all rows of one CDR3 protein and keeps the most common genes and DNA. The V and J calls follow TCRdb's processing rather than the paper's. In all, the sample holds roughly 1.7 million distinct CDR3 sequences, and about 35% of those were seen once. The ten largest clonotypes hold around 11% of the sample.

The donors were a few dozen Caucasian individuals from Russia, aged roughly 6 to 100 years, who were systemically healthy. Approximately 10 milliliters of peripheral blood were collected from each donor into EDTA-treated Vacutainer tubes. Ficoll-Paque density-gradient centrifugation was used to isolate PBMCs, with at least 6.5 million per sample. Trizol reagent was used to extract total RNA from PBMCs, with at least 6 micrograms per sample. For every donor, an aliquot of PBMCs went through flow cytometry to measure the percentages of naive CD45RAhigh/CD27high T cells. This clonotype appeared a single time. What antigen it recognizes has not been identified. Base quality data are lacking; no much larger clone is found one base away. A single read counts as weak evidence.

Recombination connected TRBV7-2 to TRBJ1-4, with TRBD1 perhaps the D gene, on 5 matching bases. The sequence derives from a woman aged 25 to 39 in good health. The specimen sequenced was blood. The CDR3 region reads CASSPSWGETEKLFF. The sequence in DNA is TGTGCCAGCAGCCCGAGTTGGGGGGAGACTGAAAAACTGTTTTTT.